This is a list of T cell receptor beta chains from one sample in a study of cytomegalovirus exposure and HLA in healthy donors. TCRdb's copy holds only in-frame clones and misses some; the assay was immunoSEQ multiplex PCR. Here the sample spans about 110,000 clones, around 77% being singletons. The sequenced sample was PBMCs. The source is a woman aged 40 to 50 in good health and CMV-seropositive. CDR3s include the opening cysteine and the closing phenylalanine or tryptophan. A D gene is named only where the DNA matches it firmly.

V gene,J gene,D gene,CDR3 protein,CDR3 DNA
TRBV7-9,TRBJ2-1,-,CASSPGGDLSYNEQFF,TGTGCCAGCAGCCCAGGCGGGGACTTATCCTACAATGAGCAGTTCTTC
TRBV19,TRBJ1-3,-,CATKRRDTSGNTIYF,TGTGCCACAAAGCGCCGGGACACCTCTGGAAACACCATATATTTT
TRBV2,TRBJ1-2,-,CASSEGGGYTF,TGTGCCAGCAGTGAGGGGGGAGGCTACACCTTC
TRBV4-3,TRBJ1-2,TRBD1,CASSDSGTGGGYTF,TGCGCCAGCAGCGACTCCGGGACAGGGGGCGGCTACACCTTC
TRBV5-1,TRBJ2-7,TRBD1,CASSQGAGEQYF,TGCGCCAGCAGTCAGGGGGCTGGCGAGCAGTACTTC
TRBV4-3,TRBJ1-1,TRBD1,CASSRVGGDRGHEAFF,TGCGCCAGCAGCCGGGTGGGGGGAGACAGGGGACATGAAGCTTTCTTT
TRBV7-8,TRBJ2-5,-,CASSQPGEGVQETQYF,TGTGCCAGCAGCCAACCTGGTGAGGGGGTCCAAGAGACCCAGTACTTC
TRBV5-4,TRBJ2-2,-,CASSLFRFRELFF,TGTGCCAGCAGCTTGTTCAGGTTTAGGGAGCTGTTTTTT
TRBV25-1,TRBJ2-1,TRBD2,CASRTSGTYNEQFF,TGTGCCAGCAGAACTAGCGGGACCTACAATGAGCAGTTCTTC
TRBV5-1,TRBJ2-2,TRBD2,CASSLGTSGRARSGELFF,TGCGCCAGCAGCTTGGGGACTAGCGGGAGGGCCCGGAGCGGGGAGCTGTTTTTT